The text below deals with one T cell receptor (beta chain). What it recognizes is unknown. The data stem from a study of T cells expressing NK-cell markers. Researchers built TCR beta cDNA using 5'RACE template switching with UMIs. For each CDR3 protein, TCRdb gives one entry from its re-call of the 5' RACE reads, without DNA. This repertoire includes about 550,000 distinct CDR3 sequences. Study-wide results and limits: Clarity on HCMV specificity was lacking for the expanded NKG2C+ T cell clones. A few donors likewise had their CD3+CD56-NKG2C+ fraction led by these clonotypes. Five or six of the donors carried dominant NKG2C+ clonotypes that took up about 1.0-7.0% of their CD8+ T cells.

The CDR3 contains 16 residues. Germline V lookup: CDR1 SGHDN, CDR2 FVKESK. This sequence joins TRBV14 and TRBJ2-1; TCRdb reports TRBD2, a call that lacks DNA to check it against. This TCR derives from a man between 18 and 35 years old in good health. Sequencing used blood T cells: a sorted CD56 or NKG2C T cell subset, CD4+ or CD8+ T cells, or bulk PBMC T cells (not recorded which). CDR3 amino acids: CASSPKGLAGFDEQFF. Variable domain in full (rest from reference TRBV14 and TRBJ2-1): EAGVTQFPSHSVIEKGQTVTLRCDPISGHDNLYWYRRVMGKEIKFLLHFVKESKQDESGMPNNRFLAERTGGTYSTLKVQPAELEDSGVYFCASSPKGLAGFDEQFFGPGTRLTVL.